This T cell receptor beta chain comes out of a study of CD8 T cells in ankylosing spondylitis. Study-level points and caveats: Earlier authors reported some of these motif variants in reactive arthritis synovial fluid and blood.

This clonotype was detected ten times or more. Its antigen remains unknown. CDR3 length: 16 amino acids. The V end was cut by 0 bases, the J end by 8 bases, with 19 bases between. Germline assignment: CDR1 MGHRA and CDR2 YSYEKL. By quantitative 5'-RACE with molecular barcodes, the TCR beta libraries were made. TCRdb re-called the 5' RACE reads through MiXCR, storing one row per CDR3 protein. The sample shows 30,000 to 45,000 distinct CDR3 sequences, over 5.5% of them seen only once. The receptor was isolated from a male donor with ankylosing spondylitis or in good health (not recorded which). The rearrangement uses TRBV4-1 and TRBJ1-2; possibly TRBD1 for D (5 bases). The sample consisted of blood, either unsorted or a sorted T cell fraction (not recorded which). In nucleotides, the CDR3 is TGCGCCAGCAGCCAAGACCCCGGTGAGGGGTTTACCGGCTACACCTTC. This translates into CASSQDPGEGFTGYTF.